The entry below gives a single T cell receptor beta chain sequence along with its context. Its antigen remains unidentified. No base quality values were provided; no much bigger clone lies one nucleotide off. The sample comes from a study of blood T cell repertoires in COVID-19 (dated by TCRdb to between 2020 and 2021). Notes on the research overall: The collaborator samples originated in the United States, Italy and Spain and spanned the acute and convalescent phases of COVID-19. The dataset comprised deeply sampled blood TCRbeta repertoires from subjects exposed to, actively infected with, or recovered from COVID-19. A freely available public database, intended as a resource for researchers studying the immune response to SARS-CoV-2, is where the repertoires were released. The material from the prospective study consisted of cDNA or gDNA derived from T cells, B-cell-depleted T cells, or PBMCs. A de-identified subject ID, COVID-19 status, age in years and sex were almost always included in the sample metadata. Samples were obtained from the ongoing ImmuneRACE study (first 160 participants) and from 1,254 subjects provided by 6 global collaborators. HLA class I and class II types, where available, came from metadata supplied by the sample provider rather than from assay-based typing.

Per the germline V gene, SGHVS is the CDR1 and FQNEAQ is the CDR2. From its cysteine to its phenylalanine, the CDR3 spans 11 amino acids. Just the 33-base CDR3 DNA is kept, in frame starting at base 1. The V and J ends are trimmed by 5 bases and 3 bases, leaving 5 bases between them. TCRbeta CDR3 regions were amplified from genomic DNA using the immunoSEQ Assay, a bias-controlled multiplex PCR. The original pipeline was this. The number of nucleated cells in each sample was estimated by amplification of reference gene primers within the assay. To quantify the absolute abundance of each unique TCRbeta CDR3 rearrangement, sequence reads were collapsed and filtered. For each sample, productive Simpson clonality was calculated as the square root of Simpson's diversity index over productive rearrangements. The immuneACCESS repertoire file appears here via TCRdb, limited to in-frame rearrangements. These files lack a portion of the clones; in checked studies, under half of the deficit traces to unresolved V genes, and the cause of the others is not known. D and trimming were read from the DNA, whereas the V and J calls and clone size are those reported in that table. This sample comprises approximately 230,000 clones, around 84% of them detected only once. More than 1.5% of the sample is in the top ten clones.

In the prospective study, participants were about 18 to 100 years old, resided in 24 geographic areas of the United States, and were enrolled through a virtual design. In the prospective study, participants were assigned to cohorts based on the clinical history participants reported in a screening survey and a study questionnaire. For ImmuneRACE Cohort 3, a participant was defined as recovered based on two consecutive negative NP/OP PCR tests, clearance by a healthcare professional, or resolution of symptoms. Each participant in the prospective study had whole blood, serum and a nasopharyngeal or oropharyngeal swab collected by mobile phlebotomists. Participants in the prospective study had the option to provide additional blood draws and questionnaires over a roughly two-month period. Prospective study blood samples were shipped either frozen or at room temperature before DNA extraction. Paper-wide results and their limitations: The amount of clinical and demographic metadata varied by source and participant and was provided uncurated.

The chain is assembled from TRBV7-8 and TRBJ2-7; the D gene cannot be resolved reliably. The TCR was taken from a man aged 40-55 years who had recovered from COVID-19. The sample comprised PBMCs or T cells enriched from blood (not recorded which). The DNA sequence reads TGTGCCAGCAGCCCCGGCTACGAGCAGTACTTC. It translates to CASSPGYEQYF. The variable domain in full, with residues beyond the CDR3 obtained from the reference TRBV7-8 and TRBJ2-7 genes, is GAGVSQSPRYKVAKRGQDVALRCDPISGHVSLFWYQQALGQGPEFLTYFQNEAQLDKSGLPSDRFFAERPEGSVSTLKIQRTQQEDSAVYLCASSPGYEQYFGPGTRLTVT.